This TCR beta chain comes out of a study of early T cells in non-severe SARS-CoV-2 infection. At the level of the study: Sequencing input comprised bulk RNA from unsorted whole blood; chain pairing was not available.

Unmatched junction bases numbered 16, after V lost 6 bases and J lost 6 bases. Germline loops: CDR1 LGHDT, CDR2 YNNKEL (reference sequence). This CDR3 has 16 residues. Overall study results and limits: Reliance on VDJdb matching favored anti-spike CD8 responses; private and CD4 specificities were missed.

TCRdb reprocessed the 5' RACE reads via MiXCR and lists one record per CDR3 protein. The data hold under 45,000 distinct CDR3 sequences, with approximately 10% observed a single time. Comments on this clonotype: Its antigen is not identified.

The chain has TRBV3-1 and TRBJ2-7, with 8 nucleotides matching TRBD1. The sequencing input was whole blood. The sequence was obtained from an adult who was a healthcare worker with PCR-confirmed SARS-CoV-2 infection or an uninfected control (not recorded which). CDR3 sequence reads: CASSPHRTGRPGEQYF. The DNA for the CDR3 is TGTGCCAGCAGTCCACACCGGACAGGGAGGCCCGGCGAGCAGTACTTC.